This T cell receptor (beta chain) was obtained from a study of preoperative IRX-2 immunotherapy in early breast cancer. The assay was immunoSEQ multiplex PCR, and TCRdb's table has in-frame clones only and misses some. The sample includes roughly 57,000 clones, around 94% seen only once; the top ten take under 2%. From germline, CDR1 is GTSNPN and CDR2 SVGIG (reference sequence). V was shortened by 5 bases and J by 5 bases, with 12 bases between the two germline ends. This CDR3 spans 12 amino acids. Treatment given: preoperative locoregional IRX-2 cytokine immunotherapy. This phase Ib study tested locoregional IRX-2 cytokine immunotherapy given before surgery. This clone was recorded only once.

The gene calls are TRBV30 and TRBJ2-5; D possibly corresponds to TRBD1 (5 bases). This TCR was recovered from a human donor with breast cancer. Sample acquisition took place from a patient treated with IRX-2 immunotherapy. The CDR3 DNA reads as TGTGCCTGGGGGGCCACGTCGGAGACCCAGTACTTC. This codes for CAWGATSETQYF.